Listed here are 24 T cell receptor beta chains from one sample, sequenced in a study of shared clonotypes between healthy human individuals. Produced via immunoSEQ multiplex PCR; TCRdb's table is partial and in-frame only. The table has around 2.3 million clones, 95% seen once. The sample taken for sequencing was naive CD4+ T cells sorted from blood. Regarding subset: CD45RA+ positively selected. These receptor sequences come from a man aged 18 to 29 in good health.

This clone is a singleton in its sample. The gene calls are TRBV29-1 and TRBJ2-1, with D maybe TRBD2 (6 bases). With 3 bases removed from V and 10 bases from J, the gap between germline ends came to 10 bases. In germline, CDR1 is SQVTM, CDR2 ANQGSEA. The CDR3 spans 11 residues. The DNA of the CDR3 is TGCAGCGTTGATAGGGGAGGAGAGCAGTTCTTC. Translating it yields CSVDRGGEQFF.

The table lists this clone with a few counts. The V gene is TRBV30, the J gene TRBJ2-2, with 8 bases lining up with TRBD1. V trimming: 2 bases; J trimming: 7 bases; junction bases outside the gene matches: 3. This CDR3 spans 13 amino acids. Per germline, CDR1 GTSNPN and CDR2 SVGIG (reference sequence). The CDR3 bases are TGTGCCTGGAGTCAACAGGGGGGCGGGGAGCTGTTTTTT. This encodes CAWSQQGGGELFF.

V and J are TRBV9 and TRBJ1-4; TRBD1 is a possible D gene (6 bases). V gave up 2 bases and J gave up 4 bases, with 12 bases separating them. In germline, CDR1 is SGDLS, CDR2 YYNGEE. The CDR3 length is 15 residues. The CDR3 protein is CASSVLGGDNEKLFF. The CDR3 region has the DNA TGTGCCAGCAGCGTCCTAGGGGGGGATAATGAAAAACTGTTTTTT.

A remark on this clone: This same CDR3 is encoded by further DNA sequences in the sample. This chain uses TRBV7-9 with TRBJ1-2, with D unresolved. The CDR3 runs 10 residues. The germline V gene encodes CDR1 SEHNR and CDR2 FQNEAQ (reference sequence). The V and J ends lost 8 bases and 3 bases respectively, with 4 bases between them. This CDR3 is CASGDYGYTF. The CDR3 DNA reads TGTGCCAGCGGGGACTATGGCTACACCTTC.

V and J are TRBV2 and TRBJ2-1; TRBD2 matches at 12 bases. CDR3 size: 19 residues. Trimming at V came to 3 bases and at J to 1 base, leaving 10 bases not matched to a gene. Germline CDR1 and CDR2: SNHLY and FYNNEI. The CDR3 DNA sequence: TGTGCCAGCAGTGAGAATCTAGCTAGCGGGAGGGCATCCTACAATGAGCAGTTCTTC. This translates into CASSENLASGRASYNEQFF.

This rearrangement joins TRBV27 to TRBJ2-3; D gene unclear. The V end lost 6 bases, the J end lost 8 bases, and 15 bases lay between the germline ends. CDR3 length: 13 residues. Looked up from germline, CDR1 is MNHEY and CDR2 is SMNVEV (reference sequence). CDR3 in amino acids: CASSTTGPLTQYF. The CDR3 DNA reads as TGTGCCAGCAGCACGACCGGGCCGCTTACGCAGTATTTT.

V and J are TRBV6-1 and TRBJ2-3, with D maybe TRBD2 (5 bases). CDR3 size: 13 residues. Looked up from germline, CDR1 is MNHNS and CDR2 is SASEGT. The germline V and J ends were trimmed by 4 bases and 8 bases, with 13 bases remaining between them. CDR3 bases: TGTGCCAGCAGTGCCCCCGCGGCGGGTACGCAGTATTTT. Protein sequence: CASSAPAAGTQYF.

The chain is built from TRBV5-4 and TRBJ2-3; a possible D gene is TRBD2 (5 bases). The CDR3 has 15 residues. Germline V CDR1 and CDR2: SGHNT, YYREEE (reference sequence). Trimming removed 4 bases at V and 8 bases at J, with 20 bases between. DNA of the CDR3: TGTGCCAGCAGCCTTAACATCAGACGAGAGGGTACGCAGTATTTT. This codes for CASSLNIRREGTQYF.

The V gene is TRBV15, the J gene TRBJ1-3; D not certain. CDR1 and CDR2 from the germline V gene are LNHNV and YYDKDF (reference sequence). The V end lost 0 bases, the J end lost 0 bases, and 15 bases lay between the germline ends. CDR3 size: 18 residues. The CDR3 region has the DNA TGTGCCACCAGCAGAGATCCTCCAGGCTCGAGCTCTGGAAACACCATATATTTT. As protein: CATSRDPPGSSSGNTIYF.

This chain connects TRBV10-3 to TRBJ2-3; the D is unclear. This CDR3 spans 17 amino acids. V lost 4 bases, J lost 1 base, and 18 bases lay in between. Germline CDR1 is ENHRY and CDR2 is SYGVKD. The CDR3 bases are TGTGCCATCAGTGGAACATCTCACCTCTCGGGCACAGATACGCAGTATTTT. It yields the protein CAISGTSHLSGTDTQYF.

V and J are TRBV27 and TRBJ2-7, with TRBD1 identical over 7 bases. The trim removed 4 bases at V and 0 bases at J, leaving 6 bases unmatched. The length of the CDR3 is 15 residues. Germline lookup yields CDR1 MNHEY and CDR2 SMNVEV (reference sequence). The CDR3 reads CASSYRGEGSYEQYF. CDR3 nucleotide sequence: TGTGCCAGCAGTTACAGGGGAGAAGGCTCCTACGAGCAGTACTTC.

Comment on this clone: The same CDR3 also results from other DNA sequences found in this sample. The chain recombines TRBV11-3 with TRBJ2-2; D not resolved. The CDR3 is 12 residues long. V was clipped by 4 bases and J by 2 bases, with 2 bases between them. Germline loops: CDR1 SGHNT, CDR2 YENEEA. The CDR3 DNA reads TGTGCCAGCAGCTCTAACACCGGGGAGCTGTTTTTT. Translation gives CASSSNTGELFF.

The V gene is TRBV28, the J gene TRBJ2-2; the match to TRBD1 covers 10 bases. The CDR3 totals 16 residues. V trimming: 6 bases; J trimming: 5 bases; junction bases outside the gene matches: 9. Germline CDR1 is MDHEN and CDR2 is SYDVKM. CDR3 nucleotide sequence: TGTGCCAGCAGCCAACCGGGACAGGGGATAACCGGGGAGCTGTTTTTT. Protein: CASSQPGQGITGELFF.

The chain is built from TRBV7-2 and TRBJ1-1; no clear D. V was clipped by 3 bases and J by 4 bases, with 12 bases between them. This CDR3 region has 14 residues. Germline lookup yields CDR1 SGHTA and CDR2 FQGNSA. CDR3 bases: TGTGCCAGCAGCTTTTCCAACACGAGCACTGAAGCTTTCTTT. Amino acids: CASSFSNTSTEAFF.

For the CDR3, the DNA is TGCGCCAGCAGCTTGGCCGGGGGGAGTGGAGAGACCCAGTACTTC. Its protein is CASSLAGGSGETQYF. The chain uses TRBV5-1 and TRBJ2-5, with 7 bases identical to TRBD2. J lost 4 bases, V lost 0 bases, and 6 bases had no gene match. Germline-derived CDR1 and CDR2 are SGHRS and YFSETQ. The CDR3 runs to 15 residues.

The J gene is TRBJ2-2, the V gene TRBV6-5, with 7 bases identical to TRBD1. The CDR3 consists of 14 residues. Trimming at V came to 8 bases and at J to 8 bases, leaving 11 bases not matched to a gene. Germline V gene data show CDR1 as MNHEY and CDR2 as SVGAGI. The CDR3 DNA reads TGTGCCAGCTCACCGGGGACAGCGGTGGGGGAGCTGTTTTTT. Its protein product is CASSPGTAVGELFF.

V and J are TRBV30 and TRBJ1-4; 10 bases map to TRBD1. Per the germline V gene, CDR1 is GTSNPN and CDR2 is SVGIG (reference sequence). Trimming at V came to 4 bases and at J to 5 bases, leaving 1 base not matched to a gene. CDR3 size: 13 residues. CDR3 bases: TGTGCCTGGACGACAGGGGGCAATGAAAAACTGTTTTTT. Residues: CAWTTGGNEKLFF.

This chain joins TRBV30 and TRBJ2-7, with TRBD2 identical over 12 bases. There are 13 residues in the CDR3. The germline V gene has CDR1 GTSNPN and CDR2 SVGIG (reference sequence). J lost 5 bases, V lost 4 bases, and 3 bases had no gene match. CDR3 DNA: TGTGCCTGGACCGGACTAGCGGGAAACGAGCAGTACTTC. This sequence encodes CAWTGLAGNEQYF.

This chain connects TRBV28 to TRBJ2-1; D is uncertain. Germline V gives CDR1 MDHEN, CDR2 SYDVKM. The CDR3 loop spans 15 amino acids. The V end was cut by 7 bases, the J end by 4 bases, with 17 bases between. CDR3 nucleotides: TGTGCCAGCACCCCCCCCGGGCTAGGTTACAATGAGCAGTTCTTC. This codes for CASTPPGLGYNEQFF.

The chain combines TRBV7-9 with TRBJ1-1; D ambiguous. V shed 5 bases and J shed 2 bases, with 6 bases lying between them. CDR3 length: 12 residues. CDR1 and CDR2 (germline): SEHNR, FQNEAQ (reference sequence). Here the CDR3 reads CASSQINTEAFF. CDR3 nucleotides: TGTGCCAGCAGCCAGATAAACACTGAAGCTTTCTTT.

The chain has TRBV5-1 and TRBJ2-7; D assignment may be TRBD1 or TRBD2 (5 bases each). CDR3 length: 14 amino acids. V lost 2 bases and J 3 bases, leaving 12 bases between the germline ends. Germline assignment: CDR1 SGHRS and CDR2 YFSETQ. The CDR3 bases are TGCGCCAGCAGCTTCGGGACGAGACTCTACGAGCAGTACTTC. The encoded protein is CASSFGTRLYEQYF.

The chain joins TRBV6-5 to TRBJ2-2, with D possibly matching TRBD2 (5 bases). This CDR3 comprises 14 residues. CDR1 and CDR2 (germline): MNHEY, SVGAGI. V was clipped by 8 bases and J by 3 bases, with 13 bases between them. In DNA form, the CDR3 reads TGTGCCAGCCAAGGGAGTGCTGACACCGGGGAGCTGTTTTTT. Translated, it gives CASQGSADTGELFF.

The chain joins TRBV28 to TRBJ1-6, with unresolved D. Germline V gene sequence: CDR1 MDHEN, CDR2 SYDVKM. V gave up 8 bases and J gave up 0 bases, with 8 bases separating them. CDR3 length: 14 amino acids. The DNA for the CDR3 is TGTGCCAGCGTCTCTAGCTCCTATAATTCACCCCTCCACTTT. Translation gives CASVSSSYNSPLHF.

The chain is built from TRBV5-1 and TRBJ1-2, with 10 positions matching TRBD1. Unmatched junction bases numbered 5, after V lost 4 bases and J lost 2 bases. Germline V gene sequence: CDR1 SGHRS, CDR2 YFSETQ. The CDR3 spans 15 residues. This CDR3 is CASSRDRGSNYGYTF. The DNA for the CDR3 is TGCGCCAGCAGCCGGGACAGGGGATCGAACTATGGCTACACCTTC.